Detailed here is one T cell receptor (beta chain). Its specificity is unknown. The donors were members of the roughly 130-subject validation cohort (separate from the approximately 670-subject first cohort). Sequenced by immunoSEQ multiplex PCR; TCRdb stores in-frame clones only, minus some. This table holds about 130,000 clones, 80% to 90% found once. The sample is drawn from a study of cytomegalovirus exposure and HLA in healthy donors. Study-level background: The 120 or so validation repertoires used a platform that matched the one used for the approximately 690 first-cohort repertoires, as a later analysis reported. Findings of the study overall: Researchers catalogued 164 TCR beta chains as cytomegalovirus-associated. For most TCR sequences rarity was the rule, although some public TCRs occurred in many donors.

V lost 3 bases and J lost 3; bases outside the gene matches: 8. CDR3 length equals 16 residues. Germline CDR1 LGHNA, CDR2 YNFKEQ. The receptor was derived from a woman under 30 in good health and CMV-seronegative. The chain combines TRBV4-2 with TRBJ2-3; 8 positions match TRBD2. Sequenced sample: PBMCs. CDR3 coding DNA: TGTGCCAGCAGCCAGCACAGCGGGGGAGATACAGATACGCAGTATTTT. This sequence encodes CASSQHSGGDTDTQYF.